This TCR beta chain was profiled in a study of T cells after posttransplantation cyclophosphamide. V lost 0 bases and J lost 1, with 11 bases in between. There are 17 residues in the CDR3. The germline gives CDR1 SGDLS, CDR2 YYNGEE. Only in-frame clones appear in the TCRdb table, and some are missing; sequencing was by immunoSEQ multiplex PCR. The data show tens of thousands of clones, with none appearing a single time. This clone was detected ten times or more. Sample: PBMCs. This chain uses TRBV9 with TRBJ2-6, with D maybe TRBD1 (6 bases). The source is a man between 35 and 55 years old in good health, CMV-negative, and a related stem cell transplant donor. The CDR3 DNA reads TGTGCCAGCAGCGTAGTAGGTCAGGGGTCTGGGGCCAACGTCCTGACTTTC. It specifies CASSVVGQGSGANVLTF. The entire variable domain, with the rest obtained from reference TRBV9 and TRBJ2-6, is as follows: DSGVTQTPKHLITATGQRVTLRCSPRSGDLSVYWYQQSLDQGLQFLIQYYNGEERAKGNILERFSAQQFPDLHSELNLSSLELGDSALYFCASSVVGQGSGANVLTFGAGSRLTVL.